Below, one TCR beta chain is given with its context. This record comes from a study of blood T cell repertoires in COVID-19. Overall study context: PBMCs, B-cell-depleted T cells, or T cells were the source of the cDNA or gDNA that made up the material.

Authors' processing steps: Nucleated cell counts were estimated from reference gene primer amplification. Produced via immunoSEQ multiplex PCR; TCRdb's table is partial and in-frame only. The DNA was the basis for D and trimming; V, J and clone size are from that table. The sample yields roughly 66,000 clones, 82% seen once. This CDR3 contains 13 residues. The germline V and J ends were trimmed by 1 base and 6 bases, with 7 bases remaining between them. This TCR came from a man between 60 and 70 years old with acute or convalescent COVID-19. The chain combines TRBV12-3 or TRBV12-4 with TRBJ2-1; D is unresolved. Sequencing used peripheral blood. The CDR3 DNA follows: TGTGCCAGCAGTTTAGGAGCGTTCAATGAGCAGTTCTTC. The encoded protein is CASSLGAFNEQFF.